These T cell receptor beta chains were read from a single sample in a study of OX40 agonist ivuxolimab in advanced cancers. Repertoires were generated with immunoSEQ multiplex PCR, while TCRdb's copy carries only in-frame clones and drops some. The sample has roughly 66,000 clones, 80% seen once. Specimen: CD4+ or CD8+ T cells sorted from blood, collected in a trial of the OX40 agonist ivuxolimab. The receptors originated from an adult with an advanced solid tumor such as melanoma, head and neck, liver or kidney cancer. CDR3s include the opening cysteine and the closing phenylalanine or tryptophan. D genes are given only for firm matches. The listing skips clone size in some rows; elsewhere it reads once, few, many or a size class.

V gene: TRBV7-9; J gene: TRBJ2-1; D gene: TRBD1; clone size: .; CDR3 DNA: TGTGCCAGCAGCTCGAGGAGTGACAGGGCAGGATACAATGAGCAGTTCTTC; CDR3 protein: CASSSRSDRAGYNEQFF
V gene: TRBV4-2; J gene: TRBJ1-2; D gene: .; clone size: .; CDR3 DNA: TGTGCCAGCAGCCAGGGACAAGGGTCGTACGGCTACACCTTC; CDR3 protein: CASSQGQGSYGYTF
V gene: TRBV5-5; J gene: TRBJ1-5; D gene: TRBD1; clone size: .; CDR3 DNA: TGTGCCAGCAGCTCAAACAGGGGGAACCAGCCCCAGCATTTT; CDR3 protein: CASSSNRGNQPQHF
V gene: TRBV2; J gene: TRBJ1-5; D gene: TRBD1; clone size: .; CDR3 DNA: TGTGCCAGCAGTGAGACAGGGCAGCCCCAGCATTTT; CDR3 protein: CASSETGQPQHF
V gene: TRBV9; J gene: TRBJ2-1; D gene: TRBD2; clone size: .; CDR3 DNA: TGTGCCAGCAGCCCTGGACTAGCGGGGGGCCAATACTACAATGAGCAGTTCTTC; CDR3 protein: CASSPGLAGGQYYNEQFF
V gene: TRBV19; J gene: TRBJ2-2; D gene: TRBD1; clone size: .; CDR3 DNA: TGTGCCAGTGGCCGGGACAGGGGAACCGGGGAGCTGTTTTTT; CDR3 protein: CASGRDRGTGELFF
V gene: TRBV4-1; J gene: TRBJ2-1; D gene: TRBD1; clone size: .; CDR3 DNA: TGCGCCAGCAGCCAAGGTACAGGGGGTTCGACCCACTCTAGCTCCTACAATGAGCAGTTCTTC; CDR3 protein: CASSQGTGGSTHSSSYNEQFF
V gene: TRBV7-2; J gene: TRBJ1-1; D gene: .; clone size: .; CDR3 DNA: TGTGCCAGTAAATGGAGGACTGAAGCTTTCTTT; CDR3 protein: CASKWRTEAFF
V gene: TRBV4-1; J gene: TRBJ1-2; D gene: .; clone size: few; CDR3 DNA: TGCGCCAGCAGCCAAATGGTAGATGGCTACACCTTC; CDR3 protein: CASSQMVDGYTF
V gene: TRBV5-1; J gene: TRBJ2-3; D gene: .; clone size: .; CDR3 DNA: TGCGCCAGCAGCTTGGGTGGGACCCACGGAACAGATACGCAGTATTTT; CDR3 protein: CASSLGGTHGTDTQYF
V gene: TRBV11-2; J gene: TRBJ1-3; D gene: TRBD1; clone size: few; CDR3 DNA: TGTGCCAGCAGCTTAGTCCGACAGGGGGTATCTGGAAACACCATATATTTT; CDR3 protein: CASSLVRQGVSGNTIYF
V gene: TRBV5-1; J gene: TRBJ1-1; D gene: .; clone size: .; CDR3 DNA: TGCGCCAGCAGCCAGACAGCTGGCTTACCTGAAGCTTTCTTT; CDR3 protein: CASSQTAGLPEAFF
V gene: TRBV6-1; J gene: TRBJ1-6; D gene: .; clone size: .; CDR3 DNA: TGTGCCAGCAGTGAGGTACAGTTTAATTCACCCCCCCACTTT; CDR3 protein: CASSEVQFNSPPHF
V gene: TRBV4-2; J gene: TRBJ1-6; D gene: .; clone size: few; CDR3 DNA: TGTGCCAGCAGCCAAGAGTGGGGACAATTTAATTCACCCCTCCACTTT; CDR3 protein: CASSQEWGQFNSPLHF
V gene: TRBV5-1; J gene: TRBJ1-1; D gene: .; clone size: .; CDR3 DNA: TGCGCCAGCAGCTTGTGGGGGGAGGTGAACACTGAAGCTTTCTTT; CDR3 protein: CASSLWGEVNTEAFF
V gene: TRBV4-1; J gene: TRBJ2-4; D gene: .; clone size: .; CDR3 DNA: TGCGCCAGCAGCCAAGGGGCACAGGGTGGGTTAGCCAAAAACATTCAGTACTTC; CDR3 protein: CASSQGAQGGLAKNIQYF
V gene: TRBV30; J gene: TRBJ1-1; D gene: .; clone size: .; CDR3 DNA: TGTGCCTGGAGTGACGGCCTAATACGGGCTGAAGCTTTCTTT; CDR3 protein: CAWSDGLIRAEAFF
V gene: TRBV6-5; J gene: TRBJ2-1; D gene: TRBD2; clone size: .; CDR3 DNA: TGTGCCAGCAGTTCTGGGACTAGTGTCAATGAGCAGTTCTTC; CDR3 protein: CASSSGTSVNEQFF
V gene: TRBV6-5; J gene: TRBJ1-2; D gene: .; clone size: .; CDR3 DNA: TGTGCCAGCAGTTACGGAGGAACTAACTATGGCTACACCTTC; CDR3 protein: CASSYGGTNYGYTF
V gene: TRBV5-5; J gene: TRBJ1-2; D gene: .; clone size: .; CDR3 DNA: TGTGCCAGCACCCTTGGGGGAACCAACTATGGCTACACCTTC; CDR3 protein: CASTLGGTNYGYTF
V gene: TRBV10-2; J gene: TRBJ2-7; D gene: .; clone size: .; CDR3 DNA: TGCGCCAGCAGTGAACAAAAACCCCACTACGAGCAGTACTTC; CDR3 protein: CASSEQKPHYEQYF
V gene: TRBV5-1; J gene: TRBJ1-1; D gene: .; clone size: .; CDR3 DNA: TGCGCCAGCAGCTTGACGGTGAACACTGAAGCTTTCTTT; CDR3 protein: CASSLTVNTEAFF
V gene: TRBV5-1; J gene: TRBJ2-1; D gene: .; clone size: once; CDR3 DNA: TGCGCCAGCAGCTCCCCGGGACAAGGAAGCTACAATGAGCAGTTCTTC; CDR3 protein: CASSSPGQGSYNEQFF
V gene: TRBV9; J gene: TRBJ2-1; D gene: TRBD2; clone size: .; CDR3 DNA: TGTGCCAGCAGCGTAGTTAGCGGGGGGGACTCTAAGCAGTTCTTC; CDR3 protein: CASSVVSGGDSKQFF
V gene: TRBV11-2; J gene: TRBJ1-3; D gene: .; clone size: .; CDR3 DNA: TGTGCCAGCAGCTCCGGGGTAAGGGGACGTGGAAACACCATATATTTT; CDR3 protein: CASSSGVRGRGNTIYF
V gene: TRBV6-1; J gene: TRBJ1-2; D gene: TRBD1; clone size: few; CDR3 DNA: TGTGCCAGCAGTGAAAACCGGGACAGGGTGGGTTGGAATGGCTACACCTTC; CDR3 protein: CASSENRDRVGWNGYTF
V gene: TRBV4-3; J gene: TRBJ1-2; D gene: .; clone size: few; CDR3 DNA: TGCGCCAGCAGCCAAGTGAGGAACTATGGCTACACCTTC; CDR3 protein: CASSQVRNYGYTF
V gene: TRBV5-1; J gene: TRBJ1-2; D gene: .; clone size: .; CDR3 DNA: TGCGCCAGCACGCCCTACACGGGGGGGGCCCCGGGTGGCTACACCTTC; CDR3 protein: CASTPYTGGAPGGYTF
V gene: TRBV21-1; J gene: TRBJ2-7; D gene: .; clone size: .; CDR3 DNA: TGTGCCAGCAGCTCATGGACGTCGCAGTACTTC; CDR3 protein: CASSSWTSQYF
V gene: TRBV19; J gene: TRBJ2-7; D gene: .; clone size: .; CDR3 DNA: TGTGCCAGTAGTATTTACGGGAACGAGCAGTACTTC; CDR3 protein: CASSIYGNEQYF
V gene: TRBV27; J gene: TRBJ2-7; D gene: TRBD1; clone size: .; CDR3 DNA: TGTGCCAGCAGTCGGACAGGCTACGAGCAGTACTTC; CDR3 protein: CASSRTGYEQYF